One sample yielded the 20 T cell receptor beta chains listed below, sequenced in a study of identical twins. TCRdb independently ran MiXCR on the 5' RACE reads; one entry per CDR3 protein. The sample records hundreds of thousands of distinct CDR3 sequences, more than 6.5% being singletons. This same sample was also taken into another study, of yellow fever vaccine responses in identical twins.

The sequencing sample was made of memory (CD45RO+) T cells sorted from blood. The receptor set was obtained from a woman aged 18-35 years in good health.

The chain employs TRBV6-5 and TRBJ2-2; 8 nucleotides line up with TRBD2. The CDR3 length is 16 residues. The V and J ends lost 0 bases and 5 bases, in that order; junction bases with no gene match: 5. The V gene's germline CDR1 is MNHEY and CDR2 SVGAGI. The chain's CDR3 is CASSYSSGSFTGELFF. The CDR3 DNA follows: TGTGCCAGCAGTTACTCCAGCGGGAGTTTTACCGGGGAGCTGTTTTTT.

This clonotype has a handful of counts. This chain joins TRBV28 and TRBJ2-2; D possibly uses TRBD1 or TRBD2 (6 bases each). Germline lookup yields CDR1 MDHEN and CDR2 SYDVKM. The CDR3 runs 16 residues. V gave up 6 bases and J gave up 5 bases, with 19 bases separating them. DNA for the CDR3: TGTGCCAGCAGCCCCCCATACGGGGGCTGGACCGGGGAGCTGTTTTTT. It specifies CASSPPYGGWTGELFF.

This clonotype was seen many times. The gene calls are TRBV6-2 or TRBV6-3 and TRBJ2-1; D uncertain. The ends were cut back, 7 bases at V and 8 bases at J, with 15 bases in the middle. The CDR3 runs to 13 residues. Germline CDR1 is MNHEY and CDR2 is SVGEGT. In nucleotides, the CDR3 is TGTGCCAGCACTCTACCAGCAGCCTATGAGCAGTTCTTC. As protein: CASTLPAAYEQFF.

This clonotype was observed a handful of times. The CDR3 DNA follows: TGTGCCAGCAGTGTTGGGACAGGGGACACCGGGGAGCTGTTTTTT. This translates into CASSVGTGDTGELFF. V and J are TRBV6-4 and TRBJ2-2; TRBD1 matches 10 bases. Unmatched junction bases numbered 2, after V lost 4 bases and J lost 3 bases. The CDR3 runs to 15 residues. Germline lookup yields CDR1 MRHNA and CDR2 SNTAGT.

V gene TRBV3-1 combines with J gene TRBJ1-1; no definite D call. Trimming took off 0 bases at V and 1 base at J, with 6 bases between the two ends. Germline V gene data show CDR1 as LGHDT and CDR2 as YNNKEL (reference sequence). The CDR3 is 14 residues long. As DNA, the CDR3 is TGTGCCAGCAGCCAAGAACAACGGAACACTGAAGCTTTCTTT. Translation gives CASSQEQRNTEAFF.

V and J are TRBV10-3 and TRBJ2-5, with 9 bases aligning to TRBD2. With 6 bases clipped from V and 3 bases from J, the junction kept 11 bases outside the gene matches. CDR1 and CDR2 from the germline V gene are ENHRY and SYGVKD. This CDR3 is built from 16 residues. CDR3 sequence reads: CAISERATSGKETQYF. CDR3 DNA sequence: TGTGCCATCAGCGAGAGGGCGACTAGCGGCAAAGAGACCCAGTACTTC.

This sequence joins TRBV6-5 and TRBJ2-1; D unclear. The CDR3 contains 12 residues. V was clipped by 4 bases and J by 5 bases, with 6 bases between them. Germline V CDR1 and CDR2: MNHEY, SVGAGI. Here the CDR3 reads CASSSDNNEQFF. CDR3 DNA sequence: TGTGCCAGCAGTTCAGACAACAATGAGCAGTTCTTC.

This clonotype was counted at least ten times. This sequence joins TRBV5-1 and TRBJ2-3; the D is unclear. CDR1 SGHRS and CDR2 YFSETQ come from the germline V gene. The germline V and J ends were trimmed by 1 base and 6 bases, with 6 bases remaining between them. This CDR3 is 12 amino acids long. The CDR3, as DNA: TGCGCCAGCAGCTTGTTAGGGGATACGCAGTATTTT. Translation: CASSLLGDTQYF. The variable domain in full, with the rest retrieved from reference TRBV5-1 and TRBJ2-3, is KAGVTQTPRYLIKTRGQQVTLSCSPISGHRSVSWYQQTPGQGLQFLFEYFSETQRNKGNFPGRFSGRQFSNSRSEMNVSTLELGDSALYLCASSLLGDTQYFGPGTRLTVL.

The table lists this clonotype with many counts. The chain combines TRBV20-1 with TRBJ1-3, with 9 bases lining up with TRBD1. J gave up 2 bases and V 1 base, and 0 bases lay outside the gene matches. CDR1 and CDR2 from the germline V gene are DFQATT and SNEGSKA (reference sequence). The CDR3 spans 14 residues. CDR3 sequence (DNA): TGCAGTGCTAGAGGGACAGGGGCTGGAAACACCATATATTTT. It encodes CSARGTGAGNTIYF.

This clonotype appeared many times. This CDR3 is CASSLQRAGGGYTF. CDR3 sequence (DNA): TGTGCCAGCAGCTTACAACGGGCAGGGGGTGGCTACACCTTC. The chain recombines TRBV11-2 with TRBJ1-2; 7 nucleotides agree with TRBD1. Germline loops: CDR1 SGHAT, CDR2 FQNNGV. Trimming cost V 2 bases and J 7 bases; bases outside gene matches: 7. The CDR3 has 14 residues.

This clonotype was picked up many times. CDR3 coding DNA: TGTGCCAGCAGTGAGTCCACACTCAAAGCCAAAAACATTCAGTACTTC. It encodes CASSESTLKAKNIQYF. The J gene is TRBJ2-4, the V gene TRBV2; D is ambiguous. Germline V CDR1 and CDR2: SNHLY, FYNNEI. Trimming removed 3 bases at V and 0 bases at J, with 12 bases between. The CDR3 is made up of 16 amino acids.

The sample holds many counts of this clonotype. The chain has TRBV20-1 and TRBJ2-3; TRBD2 might be the D (6 bases). The germline V gene encodes CDR1 DFQATT and CDR2 SNEGSKA (reference sequence). The V and J ends lost 4 bases and 0 bases respectively, with 20 bases between them. CDR3 length: 17 amino acids. The CDR3 bases are TGCAGTGCTACCCAGCGCCGGGACTTCCTTAGCACAGATACGCAGTATTTT. Translating it yields CSATQRRDFLSTDTQYF.

This clonotype has more than one count but fewer than ten. The V call is TRBV18, the J call TRBJ2-5; maybe TRBD2 (5 bases). The CDR3 is made up of 12 amino acids. V gave up 8 bases and J gave up 1 base, with 8 bases separating them. Germline lookup yields CDR1 KGHSH and CDR2 LQKENI. The CDR3 region is CASRTSQETQYF. CDR3 nucleotide sequence: TGTGCCAGCAGGACTTCCCAAGAGACCCAGTACTTC.

The genes are TRBV3-1 and TRBJ1-4; 7 bases match TRBD1. The ends lost 4 bases at V and 4 bases at J; junction bases unmatched: 6. Germline V gives CDR1 LGHDT, CDR2 YNNKEL (reference sequence). The CDR3 loop spans 15 amino acids. The CDR3 nucleotides are TGTGCCAGCAGCCTTGGAGGGACAGTTAATGAAAAACTGTTTTTT. Protein product: CASSLGGTVNEKLFF.

This clonotype was recorded at least ten times. The CDR3 here is CASSPADTQYF. The CDR3 bases are TGTGCCAGCAGCCCAGCAGATACGCAGTATTTT. V and J are TRBV11-2 and TRBJ2-3; D remains ambiguous. Germline assignment: CDR1 SGHAT and CDR2 FQNNGV. The CDR3 contains 11 residues. V gave up 5 bases and J gave up 4 bases, with 4 bases separating them.

This chain joins TRBV4-1 and TRBJ2-1; TRBD1 or TRBD2 may be the D gene (5 bases each). This CDR3 has 15 amino acids. V gave up 4 bases and J gave up 0 bases, with 10 bases separating them. In germline, CDR1 is MGHRA, CDR2 YSYEKL. The CDR3 DNA reads TGCGCCAGCAGCCGAGGGGACGGCTCCTACAATGAGCAGTTCTTC. Translating it yields CASSRGDGSYNEQFF.

The V call is TRBV5-6, the J call TRBJ2-5, with 8 bases fitting TRBD1. CDR1 is SGHDT, CDR2 YYEEEE, per germline. Trimming removed 6 bases from V and 6 bases from J; junction bases left unmatched: 10. The CDR3 is 14 residues long. The CDR3 loop is CASTVPGGLKTQYF. For the CDR3, the DNA is TGTGCCAGCACAGTACCAGGGGGCTTAAAGACCCAGTACTTC.

This clonotype was observed many times. The V and J genes are TRBV3-1 and TRBJ1-5, with a possible D match to TRBD1 (5 bases). CDR3 length: 15 amino acids. Germline-derived CDR1 and CDR2 are LGHDT and YNNKEL (reference sequence). Trimming removed 0 bases from V and 6 bases from J, with 12 bases in between. DNA of the CDR3: TGTGCCAGCAGCCAAGACGCGGCAGGGCTTCAGCCCCAGCATTTT. It codes for CASSQDAAGLQPQHF.

J is TRBJ2-1 and V is TRBV23-1, with 9 bases aligning to TRBD1. TRBV23-1 is an ORF for which the function is uncertain. V shed 2 bases and J 7 bases; nucleotides not matched to a gene: 12. CDR3 length: 17 amino acids. The CDR3 here is CASSQHGQGFMRNEQFF. The CDR3 DNA reads as TGCGCCAGCAGTCAACACGGACAGGGGTTCATGCGGAATGAGCAGTTCTTC.

This clonotype was detected ten times or more. The genes are TRBV5-1 and TRBJ2-2; 7 nucleotides align to TRBD2. Germline CDR1 reads SGHRS; CDR2 reads YFSETQ. The CDR3 spans 18 residues. The junction had 12 bases not matched to a gene; V was cut back by 0 bases and J by 4 bases. The CDR3 nucleotides are TGCGCCAGCAGCTTGGTTTTGCGGAGCGGGGAAGGCACCGGGGAGCTGTTTTTT. Translating gives CASSLVLRSGEGTGELFF.